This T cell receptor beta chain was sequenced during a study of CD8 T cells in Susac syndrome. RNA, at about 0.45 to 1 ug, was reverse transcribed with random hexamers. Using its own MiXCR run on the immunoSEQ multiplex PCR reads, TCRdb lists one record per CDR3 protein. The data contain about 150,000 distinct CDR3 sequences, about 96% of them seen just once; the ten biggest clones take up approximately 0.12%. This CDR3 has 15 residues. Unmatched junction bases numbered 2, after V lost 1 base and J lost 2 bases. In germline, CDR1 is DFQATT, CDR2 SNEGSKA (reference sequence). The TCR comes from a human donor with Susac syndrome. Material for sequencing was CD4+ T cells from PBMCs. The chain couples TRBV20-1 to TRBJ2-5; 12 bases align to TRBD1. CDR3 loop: CSARGDRGRQETQYF. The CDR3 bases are TGCAGTGCTAGAGGGGACAGGGGGCGGCAAGAGACCCAGTACTTC.